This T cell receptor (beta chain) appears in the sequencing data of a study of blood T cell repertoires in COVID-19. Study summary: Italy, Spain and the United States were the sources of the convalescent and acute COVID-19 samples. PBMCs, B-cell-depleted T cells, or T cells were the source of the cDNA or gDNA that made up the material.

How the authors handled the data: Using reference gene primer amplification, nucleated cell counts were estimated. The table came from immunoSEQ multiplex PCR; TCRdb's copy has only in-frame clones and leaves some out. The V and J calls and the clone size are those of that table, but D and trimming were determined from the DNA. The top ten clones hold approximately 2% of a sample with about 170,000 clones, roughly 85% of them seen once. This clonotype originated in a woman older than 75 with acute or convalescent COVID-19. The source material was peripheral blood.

CDR3 amino acids: CASSTLAYGYEQYF. Here the CDR3 DNA reads TGTGCCAGCAGCACCCTAGCGTACGGATACGAGCAGTACTTC. This chain joins TRBV7-8 and TRBJ2-7; maybe TRBD2 (6 bases). The V end lost 5 bases, the J end lost 4 bases, and 15 bases lay between the germline ends. The CDR3 contains 14 residues. The germline V gene has CDR1 SGHVS and CDR2 FQNEAQ.